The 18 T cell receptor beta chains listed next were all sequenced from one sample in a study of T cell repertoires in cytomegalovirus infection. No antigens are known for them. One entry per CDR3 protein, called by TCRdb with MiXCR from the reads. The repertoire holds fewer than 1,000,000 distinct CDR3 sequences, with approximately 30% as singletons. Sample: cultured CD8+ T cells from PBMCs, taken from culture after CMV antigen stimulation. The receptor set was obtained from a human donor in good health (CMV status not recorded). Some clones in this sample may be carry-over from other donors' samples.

CDR3 loop: CASSFSWALQETQYF. CDR3 DNA: TGTGCCAGCAGTTTTAGTTGGGCCCTCCAAGAGACCCAGTACTTC. The chain joins TRBV27 to TRBJ2-5, with unresolved D. The V and J ends lost 3 bases and 1 base respectively, with 12 bases between them. The length of the CDR3 is 15 residues. Germline V CDR1 and CDR2: MNHEY, SMNVEV (reference sequence).

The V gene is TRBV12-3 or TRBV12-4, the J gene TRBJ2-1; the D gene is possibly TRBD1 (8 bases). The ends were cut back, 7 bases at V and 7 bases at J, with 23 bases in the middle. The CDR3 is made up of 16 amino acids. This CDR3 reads CASTGLPGQGGNEQFF. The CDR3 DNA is TGTGCCAGCACTGGGCTTCCAGGACAGGGAGGGAATGAGCAGTTCTTC.

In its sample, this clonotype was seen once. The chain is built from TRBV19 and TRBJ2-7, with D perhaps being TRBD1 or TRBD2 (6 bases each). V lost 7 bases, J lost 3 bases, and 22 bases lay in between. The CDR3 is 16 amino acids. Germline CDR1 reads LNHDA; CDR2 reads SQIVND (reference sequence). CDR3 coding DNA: TGTGCCAGTACCTCTCGAGGGGGGCTCTCCAACTACGAGCAGTACTTC. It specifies CASTSRGGLSNYEQYF.

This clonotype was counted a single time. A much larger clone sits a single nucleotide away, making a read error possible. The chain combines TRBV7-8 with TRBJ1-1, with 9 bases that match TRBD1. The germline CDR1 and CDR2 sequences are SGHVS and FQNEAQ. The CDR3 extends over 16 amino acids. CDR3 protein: CANSFLWDRADTEAFF. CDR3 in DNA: TGTGCCAACAGCTTTTTGTGGGACAGGGCCGACACTGAAGCTTTCTTT. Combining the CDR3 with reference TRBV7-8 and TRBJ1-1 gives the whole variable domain GAGVSQSPRYKVAKRGQDVALRCDPISGHVSLFWYQQALGQGPEFLTYFQNEAQLDKSGLPSDRFFAERPEGSVSTLKIQRTQQEDSAVYLCANSFLWDRADTEAFFGQGTRLTVV.

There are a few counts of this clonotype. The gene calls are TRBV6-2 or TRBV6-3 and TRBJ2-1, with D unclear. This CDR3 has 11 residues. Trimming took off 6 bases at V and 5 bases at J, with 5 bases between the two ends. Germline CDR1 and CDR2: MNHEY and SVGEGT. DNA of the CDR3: TGTGCCAGCAGGCGAGACAATGAGCAGTTCTTC. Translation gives CASRRDNEQFF.

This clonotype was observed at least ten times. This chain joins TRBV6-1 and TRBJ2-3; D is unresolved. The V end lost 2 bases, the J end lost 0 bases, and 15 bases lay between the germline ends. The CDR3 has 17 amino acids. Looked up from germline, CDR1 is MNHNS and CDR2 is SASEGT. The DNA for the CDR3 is TGTGCCAGCAGTGAAACTTTTACGATCTCTAGCACAGATACGCAGTATTTT. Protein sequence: CASSETFTISSTDTQYF.

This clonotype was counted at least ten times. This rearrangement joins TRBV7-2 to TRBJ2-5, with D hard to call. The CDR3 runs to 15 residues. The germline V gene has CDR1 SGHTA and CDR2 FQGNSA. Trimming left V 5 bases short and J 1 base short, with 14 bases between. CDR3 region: CASSPIRLLQETQYF. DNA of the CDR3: TGTGCCAGCAGCCCTATTCGACTCCTCCAAGAGACCCAGTACTTC.

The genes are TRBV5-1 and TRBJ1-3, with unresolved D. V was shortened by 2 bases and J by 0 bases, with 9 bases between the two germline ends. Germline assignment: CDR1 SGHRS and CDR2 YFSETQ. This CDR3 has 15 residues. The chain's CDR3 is CASSFDTYSGNTIYF. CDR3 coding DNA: TGCGCCAGCAGCTTTGACACCTACTCTGGAAACACCATATATTTT.

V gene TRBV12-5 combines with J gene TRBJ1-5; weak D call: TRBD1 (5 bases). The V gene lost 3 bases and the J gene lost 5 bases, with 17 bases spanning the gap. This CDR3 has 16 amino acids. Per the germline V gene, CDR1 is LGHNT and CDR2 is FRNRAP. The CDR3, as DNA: TGTGCTAGTGGTTTACAGGAGACCACGATTGATCAGCCCCAGCATTTT. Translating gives CASGLQETTIDQPQHF.

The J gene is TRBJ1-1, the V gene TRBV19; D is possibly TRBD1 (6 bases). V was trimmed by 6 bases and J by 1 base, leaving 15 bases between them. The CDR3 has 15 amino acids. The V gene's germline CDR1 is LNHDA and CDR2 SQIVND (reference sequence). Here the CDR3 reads CASSGGRRGNTEAFF. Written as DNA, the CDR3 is TGTGCCAGTAGCGGGGGCCGGAGGGGGAACACTGAAGCTTTCTTT.

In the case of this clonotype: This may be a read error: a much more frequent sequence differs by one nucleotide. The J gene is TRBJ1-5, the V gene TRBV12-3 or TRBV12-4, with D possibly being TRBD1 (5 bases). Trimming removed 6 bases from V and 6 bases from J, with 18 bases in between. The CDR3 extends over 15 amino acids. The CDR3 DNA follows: TGTGCCAGCAGCAGAGCGCAGGGTCGCAGTCAGCCCCAGCATTTT. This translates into CASSRAQGRSQPQHF.

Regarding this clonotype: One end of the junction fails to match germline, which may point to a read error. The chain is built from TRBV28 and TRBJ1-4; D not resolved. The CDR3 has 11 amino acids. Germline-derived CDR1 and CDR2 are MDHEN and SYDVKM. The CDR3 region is CVSRKVEKLFF. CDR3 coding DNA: TGTGTCAGCAGAAAAGTCGAAAAACTGTTTTTT.

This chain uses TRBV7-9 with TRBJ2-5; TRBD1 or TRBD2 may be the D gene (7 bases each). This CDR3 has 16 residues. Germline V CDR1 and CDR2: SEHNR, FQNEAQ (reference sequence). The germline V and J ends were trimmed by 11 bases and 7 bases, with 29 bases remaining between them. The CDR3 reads CAAGGDSRGPPGTQYF. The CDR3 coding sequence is TGTGCCGCAGGGGGGGACTCCAGAGGACCGCCGGGGACCCAGTACTTC.

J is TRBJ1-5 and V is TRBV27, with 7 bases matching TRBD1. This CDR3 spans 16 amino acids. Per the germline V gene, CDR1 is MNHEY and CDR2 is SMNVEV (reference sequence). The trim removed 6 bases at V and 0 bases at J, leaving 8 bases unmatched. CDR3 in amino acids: CASSRGQPYSNQPQHF. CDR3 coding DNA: TGTGCCAGCAGCAGGGGACAGCCGTATAGCAATCAGCCCCAGCATTTT.

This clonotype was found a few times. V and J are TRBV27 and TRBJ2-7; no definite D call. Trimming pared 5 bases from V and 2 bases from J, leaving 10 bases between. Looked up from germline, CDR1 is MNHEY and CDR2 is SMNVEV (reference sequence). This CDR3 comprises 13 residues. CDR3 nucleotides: TGTGCCAGCAGTCCGTACCAAACCTACGAGCAGTACTTC. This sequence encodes CASSPYQTYEQYF.

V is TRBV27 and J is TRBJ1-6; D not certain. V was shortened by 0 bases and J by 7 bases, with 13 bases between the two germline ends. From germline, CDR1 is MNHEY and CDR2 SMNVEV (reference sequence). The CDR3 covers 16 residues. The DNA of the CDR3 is TGTGCCAGCAGTTTATCGGCCGGGCCGAAGAATTCACCCCTCCACTTT. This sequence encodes CASSLSAGPKNSPLHF.

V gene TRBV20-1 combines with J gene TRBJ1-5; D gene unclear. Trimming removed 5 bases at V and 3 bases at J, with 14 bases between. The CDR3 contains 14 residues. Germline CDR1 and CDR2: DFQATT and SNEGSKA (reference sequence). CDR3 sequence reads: CSAGNQVINQPQHF. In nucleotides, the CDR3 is TGCAGTGCTGGCAATCAGGTGATCAATCAGCCCCAGCATTTT.

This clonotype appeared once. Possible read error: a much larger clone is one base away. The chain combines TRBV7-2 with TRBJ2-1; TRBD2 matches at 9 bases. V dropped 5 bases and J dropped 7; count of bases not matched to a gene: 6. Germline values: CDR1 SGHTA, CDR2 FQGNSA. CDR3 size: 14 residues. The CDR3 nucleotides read TGTGCCAGCAGCCCTCAGACTAGCGGAAATGAGCAGTTCTTC. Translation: CASSPQTSGNEQFF.